This entry concerns a single TCR beta chain. This clonotype was counted a few times. Its target antigen remains unknown. No base quality information exists; no much larger clone differs at one position. This entry is derived from a study of T-cell reconstitution after alpha-beta-depleted transplantation in children (TCRdb year 2016). Regarding the complete study: T-cell immune reconstitution after TCRalphabeta/CD19-depleted allogeneic hematopoietic cell transplantation in children was quantitatively tracked in the study by means of TCR repertoire profiling.

Library prep was done by PCR. Sequencing instrument: Illumina HiSeq 2500. TCR libraries were prepared with molecular barcoding, using unique molecular identifiers to normalize TCRbeta repertoire quantification. Through fastp at Q25 and MiXCR, TCRdb rebuilt clones from the public reads, retaining in-frame beta chains. CDR3 protein duplicates are merged, each entry listing the most common genes and DNA. The sample yields 450,000 to 600,000 distinct CDR3 sequences; about 18% were counted once. Roughly 3.3% of the sample goes to the ten largest clones. Reading the germline V gene gives CDR1 SGHRS and CDR2 YFSETQ. The germline V end is reduced by 5 bases and the J end by 4 bases; junction bases left unmatched: 12. The CDR3 numbers 16 residues from cysteine through phenylalanine. Of the read, only the CDR3 DNA is kept; its 48 bases are in frame from base 1.

The starting material was PBMCs from the stem cell graft donor, obtained from the stem cell graft. The sequence is built from TRBV5-1 and TRBJ1-2, with 9 junctional bases fitting TRBD1. The source is a human donor who donated a stem cell graft to a child with acute lymphoblastic leukemia. Read as DNA, the sequence is TGCGCCAGCAGGCCACCCTTACAGGGGGCGGGCTATGGCTACACCTTC. Translated, this gives CASRPPLQGAGYGYTF.